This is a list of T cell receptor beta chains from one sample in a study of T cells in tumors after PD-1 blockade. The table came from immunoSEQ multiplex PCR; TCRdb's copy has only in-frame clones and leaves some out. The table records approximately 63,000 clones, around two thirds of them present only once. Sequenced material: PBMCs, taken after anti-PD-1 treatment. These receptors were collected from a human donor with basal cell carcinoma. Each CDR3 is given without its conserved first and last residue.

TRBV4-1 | ASSQDYAGSVLH
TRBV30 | AWTGGHNEQF
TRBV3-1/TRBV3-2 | ASSDRAQDNEAF
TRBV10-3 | AISESYGQPQH
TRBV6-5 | ASSYDRGGYEQY
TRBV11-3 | ASSSADLPSTGELF
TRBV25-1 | ASRGQGGLSYNEQF
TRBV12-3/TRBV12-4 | ASSLEEEETQY
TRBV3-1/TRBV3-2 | ASSQAPRSILYEQY
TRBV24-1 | AIESTGELF
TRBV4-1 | ASSQTSAGELF
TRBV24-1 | ATSDSGQGVGETQY
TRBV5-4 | ASSLPGQGGETQY
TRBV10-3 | AISESVTSSYEQY
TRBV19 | ASSIWQGAGEKLF
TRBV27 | ASSFSGGDYGYT
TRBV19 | ASSITGSGNTIY
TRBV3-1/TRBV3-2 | ASSQSDTQY
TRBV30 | AWSSDSSYNEQF
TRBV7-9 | ASSLGGQGYKTGYEQY
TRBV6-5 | ASSYSVANGANVLT
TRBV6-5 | ASSPLRSGNTIY
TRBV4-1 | ASSQYERGGGETQY
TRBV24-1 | ATSDYSGVGGYT
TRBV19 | ASSIIAPQRGAQETQY
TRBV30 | AWGRGPLSSYNEQF
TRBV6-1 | ASSEGVLAGHQETQY
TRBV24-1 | ATSDASGGVWGTDTQY
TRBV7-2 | ASSLAGTLNQPQH
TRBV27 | ASWDRGGTEAF
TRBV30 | AWSVERGAREQY
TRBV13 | ASSLEGDGYT
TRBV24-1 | ATSEGGDTQY
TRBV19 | ASSILETGGNQPQH
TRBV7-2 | ASSSDHNTEAF
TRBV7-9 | AVRDHSNQPQH
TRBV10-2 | ASGRANTEAF
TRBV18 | ASSPFGTGGLETQY
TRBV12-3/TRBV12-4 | ASSLEPNYGYT
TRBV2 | ASGERGGANTGELF
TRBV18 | ASSPTGSSYGYT
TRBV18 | ASSLGTGAYEQY